A selection of T cell receptor beta chains follows, all from one sample in a study of identifying expanded T cells in peripheral blood. The protocol was immunoSEQ multiplex PCR, while the TCRdb copy is restricted to in-frame clones and leaves out a portion. The table shows 75,000 to 95,000 clones, with 80% to 90% occurring only once. Source material: blood. The receptors were gathered from a person aged 18 to 75 in good health. Each CDR3 is given with its conserved first and last residue. The order of the fields is J gene, D gene, V gene, clone size, CDR3 protein, CDR3 DNA. D genes are given only for firm matches. The listing skips clone size in some rows; elsewhere it reads once, few, many or a size class.

TRBJ2-2	TRBD1	TRBV25-1	NA	CASRETGGKTGELFF	TGTGCCAGCAGAGAAACAGGGGGTAAAACCGGGGAGCTGTTTTTT
TRBJ1-2	TRBD1	TRBV7-2	NA	CASSLDRENYGYTF	TGTGCCAGCAGCCTGGACAGGGAGAACTATGGCTACACCTTC
TRBJ1-1	NA	TRBV7-9	NA	CASSTSKTEAFF	TGTGCCAGCAGCACCTCAAAAACGGAAGCTTTCTTT
TRBJ1-6	NA	TRBV9	NA	CASSVGRSSYNSPLHF	TGTGCCAGCAGCGTAGGGAGGAGCTCCTATAATTCACCCCTCCACTTT
TRBJ2-7	TRBD1	TRBV7-8	NA	CASSYPRDRVLYEQYF	TGTGCCAGCAGCTATCCCCGGGACAGGGTCCTCTACGAGCAGTACTTC
TRBJ1-1	TRBD1	TRBV29-1	NA	CSVSQGWNTEAFF	TGCAGCGTTTCACAGGGGTGGAACACTGAAGCTTTCTTT
TRBJ1-5	TRBD1	TRBV5-4	NA	CASSSGTGGNQPQHF	TGTGCCAGCAGCTCCGGGACAGGGGGTAATCAGCCCCAGCATTTT
TRBJ2-4	NA	TRBV19	NA	CASSMFQLAKNIQYF	TGTGCCAGTAGTATGTTTCAACTAGCCAAAAACATTCAGTACTTC
TRBJ1-1	NA	TRBV7-9	NA	CASSLAVLHSNTAFF	TGTGCCAGCAGCTTAGCGGTGTTACACTCCAATACAGCTTTCTTT
TRBJ2-7	NA	TRBV6-6	NA	CATKLDGTRVYEQYF	TGTGCCACTAAACTGGACGGGACGAGGGTCTACGAGCAGTACTTC
TRBJ1-2	NA	TRBV4-3	NA	CASSRDGNYGYTF	TGCGCCAGCAGCCGAGACGGAAACTATGGCTACACCTTC
TRBJ1-6	NA	TRBV6-5	NA	CASVRGEGNSPLHF	TGTGCCAGCGTAAGGGGGGAAGGTAATTCACCCCTCCACTTT
TRBJ1-3	NA	TRBV14	NA	CASSQDWGAGNTIYF	TGTGCCAGCAGCCAAGATTGGGGGGCTGGAAACACCATATATTTT
TRBJ2-5	TRBD2	TRBV9	NA	CASSVLAGGLQETQYF	TGTGCCAGCAGCGTTCTAGCGGGAGGCCTCCAAGAGACCCAGTACTTC
TRBJ2-7	NA	TRBV7-2	NA	CASSRVKAGSHEQYF	TGTGCCAGCAGTCGAGTAAAGGCAGGGTCCCACGAGCAGTACTTC
TRBJ1-2	NA	TRBV30	NA	CAWSLGVGGYTF	TGTGCCTGGAGTTTGGGGGTAGGTGGCTACACCTTC
TRBJ2-2	TRBD2	TRBV6-4	NA	CASSPSGGGQTGELFF	TGTGCCAGCAGCCCCAGCGGGGGGGGGCAAACCGGGGAGCTGTTTTTT
TRBJ1-1	NA	TRBV5-1	NA	CASSLPGPAGGTEAFF	TGCGCCAGCAGCTTACCGGGCCCAGCCGGGGGCACTGAAGCTTTCTTT
TRBJ1-6	NA	TRBV2	NA	CASSRLDNSPLHF	TGTGCCAGCAGCCGGCTGGATAATTCACCCCTCCACTTT
TRBJ2-7	NA	TRBV6-1	NA	CASSAQPPSSEQYF	TGTGCCAGCAGCGCCCAGCCTCCTTCATCCGAGCAGTACTTC
TRBJ2-7	TRBD1	TRBV6-6	NA	CASSYSDRGAGEQYF	TGTGCCAGCAGTTACAGCGACAGGGGCGCGGGCGAGCAGTACTTC
TRBJ1-6	NA	TRBV30	NA	CAWRESRGLGSPLHF	TGTGCCTGGAGGGAATCCAGGGGACTCGGGTCACCCCTCCACTTT
TRBJ1-1	NA	TRBV6-4	NA	CASSPGMEDTEAFF	TGTGCCAGCAGTCCCGGGATGGAGGACACTGAAGCTTTCTTT
TRBJ2-5	TRBD1	TRBV6-1	NA	CASSRGQQETQYF	TGTGCCAGCAGTCGGGGACAGCAAGAGACCCAGTACTTC
TRBJ1-4	TRBD1	TRBV6-6	NA	CASSYSGQGAGKLFF	TGTGCCAGCAGTTACTCAGGACAGGGGGCTGGAAAACTGTTTTTT
TRBJ2-6	NA	TRBV6-4	NA	CASSDSRAGVTGANVLTF	TGTGCCAGCAGTGACTCCCGGGCAGGGGTTACTGGGGCCAACGTCCTGACTTTC
TRBJ1-2	NA	TRBV7-6	NA	CASSPPGSGAMVYGYTF	TGTGCCAGCAGCCCCCCAGGCAGTGGTGCGATGGTTTATGGCTACACCTTC
TRBJ2-6	NA	TRBV5-1	NA	CASGVGGANVLTF	TGCGCCAGCGGGGTAGGTGGGGCCAACGTCCTGACTTTC
TRBJ1-5	TRBD1	TRBV12-5	NA	CASGFLQGWQPQHF	TGTGCTAGTGGTTTTTTACAGGGGTGGCAGCCCCAGCATTTT
TRBJ2-4	NA	TRBV6-5	NA	CASGQIKNIQYF	TGTGCCAGTGGACAGATCAAAAACATTCAGTACTTC
TRBJ2-5	NA	TRBV7-2	NA	CASSSEETQYF	TGTGCCAGCAGCTCAGAAGAGACCCAGTACTTC
TRBJ1-1	NA	TRBV6-5	NA	CASSSQNTEAFF	TGTGCCAGCAGTTCTCAGAACACTGAAGCTTTCTTT
TRBJ2-7	TRBD2	TRBV30	NA	CAWSWGLAAEGQYF	TGTGCCTGGAGTTGGGGACTAGCTGCAGAGGGGCAGTACTTC
TRBJ1-3	NA	TRBV7-2	medium-sized	CASSIGPKQNTIYF	TGTGCCAGCAGCATTGGTCCCAAGCAAAACACCATATATTTT
TRBJ2-5	NA	TRBV7-8	NA	CASRVRGGGETQYF	TGTGCCAGCAGAGTGAGGGGTGGTGGGGAGACCCAGTACTTC
TRBJ1-1	NA	TRBV6-5	NA	CASSYASNTEAFF	TGTGCCAGCAGTTACGCTTCGAACACTGAAGCTTTCTTT
TRBJ2-7	NA	TRBV5-1	NA	CASSLDGYEQYF	TGCGCCAGCAGCTTGGATGGATACGAGCAGTACTTC